Below, 15 T cell receptor beta chains from the same sample are listed, as sequenced in a study of blood T cells in healthy people across ages. Using a J-beta primer mix together with a sample-barcoded 5' primer, a second PCR was run for roughly 6 to 11 cycles. In TCRdb, the 5' RACE reads were re-called with MiXCR into one record per CDR3 protein. The sample records around 800,000 distinct CDR3 sequences, around half being singletons. Sequenced: blood. The source of these receptors is a man older than 75 in good health.

This chain connects TRBV4-1 to TRBJ2-1; 7 positions match TRBD2. CDR1 and CDR2 (germline): MGHRA, YSYEKL. The V gene end was trimmed by 1 base and the J gene end by 6 bases; junction bases not matched to a gene: 6. CDR3 length: 15 amino acids. DNA for the CDR3: TGCGCCAGCAGCCAAGCTAGCGGCAACGCCAATGAGCAGTTCTTC. Its protein is CASSQASGNANEQFF.

The chain couples TRBV29-1 to TRBJ2-3; TRBD1 agrees at 10 bases. CDR1 is SQVTM, CDR2 ANQGSEA, per germline. The CDR3 extends over 11 amino acids. The junction had 5 bases not matched to a gene; V was cut back by 3 bases and J by 14 bases. The CDR3 nucleotides read TGCAGCGTTGAGCAGACAGGGGGCGCGTATTTT. This codes for CSVEQTGGAYF.

This rearrangement joins TRBV5-1 to TRBJ2-7; D is possibly TRBD1 (6 bases). V shed 8 bases and J shed 0 bases, with 15 bases lying between them. Per germline, CDR1 SGHRS and CDR2 YFSETQ. This CDR3 contains 14 residues. The CDR3: CASHRTASSYEQYF. The CDR3, as DNA: TGCGCCAGTCATCGGACAGCGAGCTCCTACGAGCAGTACTTC. The whole variable domain, filled in from reference TRBV5-1 and TRBJ2-7, reads KAGVTQTPRYLIKTRGQQVTLSCSPISGHRSVSWYQQTPGQGLQFLFEYFSETQRNKGNFPGRFSGRQFSNSRSEMNVSTLELGDSALYLCASHRTASSYEQYFGPGTRLTVT.

This chain uses TRBV7-3 with TRBJ2-5; no clear D. Looked up from germline, CDR1 is SGHTA and CDR2 is FQGTGA. The CDR3 covers 13 residues. V was trimmed by 5 bases and J by 11 bases, leaving 18 bases between them. Here the CDR3 DNA reads TGTGCCAGCAGCGCAATGGTCCACAATGAGCAGTACTTC. Encoded protein: CASSAMVHNEQYF.

The sample holds one count of this clonotype. The chain combines TRBV6-2 or TRBV6-3 with TRBJ2-1; 9 nucleotides agree with TRBD2. The V and J ends lost 4 bases and 8 bases, in that order; junction bases with no gene match: 15. The CDR3 length is 17 residues. From germline, CDR1 is MNHEY and CDR2 SVGEGT. CDR3 sequence: CASSSLCSGLARDEQFF. The CDR3 coding sequence is TGTGCCAGCAGTTCCCTGTGTTCGGGACTAGCTAGGGATGAGCAGTTCTTC.

In this sample, this clonotype turned up a few times. The V gene is TRBV7-3, the J gene TRBJ2-6; D is unresolved. Between the trimmed V and J ends, which lost 3 bases and 3 bases, there was a span of 3 bases. CDR1 is SGHTA, CDR2 FQGTGA, per germline. This CDR3 region has 13 residues. CDR3 residues: CASSFNGANVLTF. The CDR3, as DNA: TGTGCCAGCAGCTTTAATGGGGCCAACGTCCTGACTTTC.

The V gene is TRBV20-1, the J gene TRBJ2-3, with a tentative D call TRBD2 (7 bases). Germline V lookup: CDR1 DFQATT, CDR2 SNEGSKA (reference sequence). The CDR3 consists of 14 residues. Trimming removed 5 bases at V and 2 bases at J, with 14 bases between. The CDR3 spells CSAFQGGDTDTQYF. CDR3 nucleotide sequence: TGCAGTGCTTTCCAAGGGGGGGACACAGATACGCAGTATTTT.

There are many counts of this clonotype. The chain recombines TRBV29-1 with TRBJ2-3; D gene uncertain. The germline gives CDR1 SQVTM, CDR2 ANQGSEA. V was trimmed by 1 base and J by 1 base, leaving 3 bases between them. CDR3 size: 12 residues. The CDR3 coding sequence is TGCAGCGTTGAAGTTGGCACAGATACGCAGTATTTT. This sequence encodes CSVEVGTDTQYF.

The chain joins TRBV20-1 to TRBJ2-2; D remains unclear. The CDR3 is 16 residues long. Germline CDR1 and CDR2: DFQATT and SNEGSKA (reference sequence). V was clipped by 0 bases and J by 0 bases, with 11 bases between them. CDR3 in DNA: TGCAGTGCTAGAGATCGGCGAGGTGCGAACACCGGGGAGCTGTTTTTT. Translated: CSARDRRGANTGELFF.

The chain combines TRBV5-8 with TRBJ2-1, with TRBD2 as a possible D gene (5 bases). Trimming shortened V by 0 bases and J by 8 bases, and 18 bases separated the two germline ends. This CDR3 has 16 residues. Germline-derived CDR1 and CDR2 are SGHTS and YDEGEE. CDR3 sequence reads: CASSLEASARRDEQFF. The CDR3 DNA sequence: TGTGCCAGCAGCTTGGAGGCAAGTGCGAGGCGGGATGAGCAGTTCTTC. Full variable domain (rest looked up from reference TRBV5-8 and TRBJ2-1): EAGVTQSPTHLIKTRGQQATLRCSPISGHTSVYWYQQALGLGLQFLLWYDEGEERNRGNFPPRFSGRQFPNYSSELNVNALELEDSALYLCASSLEASARRDEQFFGPGTRLTVL.

The rearrangement uses TRBV18 and TRBJ2-1, with D possibly being TRBD1 (5 bases). There are 14 residues in the CDR3. The V and J ends lost 2 bases and 9 bases respectively, with 14 bases between them. The V gene's germline CDR1 is KGHSH and CDR2 LQKENI. CDR3 amino acids: CASSPIKTVAEQFF. DNA of the CDR3: TGTGCCAGCTCACCAATTAAGACAGTGGCTGAGCAGTTCTTC.

The rearrangement links TRBV7-2 to TRBJ2-3; 8 bases are a match to TRBD2. With V trimmed by 5 bases and J by 14 bases, 24 bases remained unmatched. The CDR3 covers 17 residues. Germline CDR1 is SGHTA and CDR2 is FQGNSA. CDR3 DNA sequence: TGTGCCAGCAGCCTTCAGGGACCAGCGGGAGAGCACAGATACGCGTATTTT. As protein: CASSLQGPAGEHRYAYF. Full variable domain (remainder filled in from reference TRBV7-2 and TRBJ2-3): GAGVSQSPSNKVTEKGKDVELRCDPISGHTALYWYRQSLGQGLEFLIYFQGNSAPDKSGLPSDRFSAERTGGSVSTLTIQRTQQEDSAVYLCASSLQGPAGEHRYAYFGPGTRLTVL.

The V call is TRBV24-1, the J call TRBJ2-5; tentative D call: TRBD2 (7 bases). The J call is in doubt because the DNA end fits TRBJ2-1 better. Germline V gene data show CDR1 as KGHDR and CDR2 as SFDVKD. This CDR3 spans 16 amino acids. CDR3 residues: CATSPGRGGVQETQFF. In nucleotides, the CDR3 is TGTGCCACCAGTCCGGGGCGAGGGGGGGTCCAAGAGACCCAGTTCTTC.

The gene calls are TRBV28 and TRBJ1-4; D is undetermined. The CDR3 loop spans 13 amino acids. Trimming stripped 7 bases from V and 0 bases from J, with 6 bases between. Germline CDR1 and CDR2: MDHEN and SYDVKM. For the CDR3, the DNA is TGTGCCAGCAATAGGCCAACTAATGAAAAACTGTTTTTT. It yields the protein CASNRPTNEKLFF.

The sample holds a few counts of this clonotype. V and J are TRBV5-1 and TRBJ2-7; tentative D call: TRBD2 (5 bases). Germline V CDR1 and CDR2: SGHRS, YFSETQ. V gave up 2 bases and J gave up 3 bases, with 12 bases separating them. The CDR3 sequence is 14 residues long. DNA of the CDR3: TGCGCCAGCAGCTTTCGGGGAACCGACTACGAGCAGTACTTC. As protein: CASSFRGTDYEQYF.